This T cell receptor (beta chain) derives from a study of HIV-infected patients and healthy controls. Study background: By the second bleed, viral load was undetectable in about 70% of the 16 patients. Study-wide results and limits: Significantly higher mean Gini indices appeared in HIV-infected repertoires, possibly reflecting oligoclonality.

After removal of 3 bases from V and 0 bases from J, the junction contained 12 bases not matched to a gene. Per the germline V gene, CDR1 is SGDLS and CDR2 is YYNGEE. This CDR3 has 19 residues. Whole blood was used without fractionation, so all unsorted peripheral T cells were included. By its share, this clonotype is medium-sized. What it binds is unknown. Around 0.5 ug RNA was reverse transcribed with alpha and beta constant-region primers. Each of the alpha and beta chains got its own library through chain-specific third strand synthesis with indices. Two random hexamers, added before amplification and joined, formed each molecule's 12-nucleotide barcode. In TCRdb, the 5' RACE reads were re-called with MiXCR into one record per CDR3 protein. The sample carries around 7,400 distinct CDR3 sequences, around 10% recorded once.

Sequenced material: blood, taken before antiretroviral therapy. The receptor was derived from an adult with HIV infection. This sequence joins TRBV9 and TRBJ2-6, with 7 bases fitting TRBD1. The DNA of the CDR3 is TGTGCCAGCAGCGCGTCTCCGGGACAGTCGTTCTCTGGGGCCAACGTCCTGACTTTC. Amino acid sequence: CASSASPGQSFSGANVLTF.